The entry that follows covers one T cell receptor (beta chain) sequence. What it binds is unknown. This CDR3 has 13 amino acids. V shed 8 bases and J shed 3 bases, with 11 bases lying between them. The germline V gene encodes CDR1 SNHLY and CDR2 FYNNEI. There were TCR beta CDR3 regions amplified from RNA transcripts. Primed by the HTBI set, a first-round RT-PCR was run on the TCR CDR3. TCRdb independently ran MiXCR on the multiplex PCR reads; one entry per CDR3 protein. The table includes roughly 500,000 distinct CDR3 sequences, 35% to 55% detected once. These data come from a study of T cells in Graves' hyperthyroidism and ophthalmopathy. Notes on the study in general: A model using 13 V-J features told ophthalmopathy apart from stable hyperthyroidism. Blood also carried most thyroid clonotypes expanded above 0.001.

The rearrangement joins TRBV2 to TRBJ1-5; unclear D gene. The receptor was derived from an adult woman with Graves' disease, either hyperthyroidism or ophthalmopathy (not recorded which). The sample consisted of peripheral blood or thyroid tissue (not recorded which). CDR3 protein: CASLLGINQPQHF. The CDR3 DNA reads TGTGCCAGCTTACTCGGGATCAATCAGCCCCAGCATTTT.